The T cell receptor (beta chain) described here comes from a study of T cells after yellow fever vaccination (dated by TCRdb to the late 2010s). About the study as a whole: Libraries from fractions with low cell numbers were prepared with the SMART-Seq v4 Ultra Low Input RNA kit. To follow T-cell clones before and after primary and booster YFV17D yellow fever vaccination, bulk TCR alpha and beta repertoires were sequenced over time. Two healthy male donors made up the cohort, one aged 18 to 30 years and the other aged 30 to 40 years. Blood samples were taken at several timepoints before and after primary and secondary immunization, and bulk PBMC replicates and cell subsets were isolated.

TCR cDNA was synthesized by 5'RACE template switching, which introduced a universal primer site and unique molecular identifiers. Priming of cDNA synthesis was performed from both the TCR alpha and TCR beta constant segments. Libraries were amplified in two PCR steps, with sample barcodes and sequencing adapters added in the second step. Libraries were sequenced on Illumina HiSeq 2500 (2x100 bp) or NovaSeq (2x150 bp). The study's own analysis went as follows. Demultiplexing of reads and collapsing into UMI consensus sequences were performed with MIGEC, and V(D)J alignment was carried out with MiXCR. Vaccine-responding clonotypes were defined with edgeR using replicate PBMC samples, requiring FDR below 0.01 and a log2 fold change above 5 up to day 15. Each bulk clonotype received a CD4 or CD8 identity based on whether the sequenced CD4 or CD8 repertoire contained that clonotype at higher abundance. The public reads were reanalyzed by TCRdb: fastp trimming at Q25, MiXCR alignment, in-frame beta chains only. Rows are unified per CDR3 protein, each entry keeping the most common DNA and genes. The V and J calls reflect TCRdb's pipeline rather than the authors' work. The sample includes hundreds of thousands of distinct CDR3 sequences, with around 6.5% observed a single time. The ten biggest clones cover 14% to 15% of the sample.

What the authors observed across the whole study: Because the study included only two donors, the extent to which the findings can be generalized is limited. Computational filtering was needed because FACS-sorted repertoires could contain abundant contaminating clonotypes from the bulk population. A small fraction of clonotypes appeared in both the CD4 and CD8 compartments, likely as a result of convergent recombination. Compared with the primary T-cell response, the secondary T-cell response was weaker but faster, peaking on day 5 rather than day 15. After the booster, most of the clones that had expanded following primary vaccination were detected again (almost 98% of CD4 and around 90% of CD8), which suggests that memory was broadly maintained.

This clonotype was counted between two and nine times. The antigen it recognizes is unknown. Base-call qualities are not available, and no considerably larger clone is one nucleotide away. The label giving this sample's treatment or condition can be read as: live attenuated yellow fever vaccine strain. At each blood-draw timepoint, two biological replicates of bulk PBMCs were collected. PBMCs were isolated from peripheral blood using a standard Ficoll-Paque protocol. TriZol was used to extract RNA from bulk PBMCs, from CD4 and CD8 fractions, and from dextramer-positive and dextramer-negative fractions. Germline trimming: 5 bases from V, 5 bases from J; junction bases outside gene matches: 12. The germline V gene encodes CDR1 SGHKS and CDR2 YYEKEE (reference sequence). Counted from cysteine to phenylalanine, this CDR3 has 16 amino acids. Here the CDR3 DNA is all that survives: 48 bases in frame from base 1.

The sequences come from PBMCs, collected 5 days after the yellow fever booster vaccination. This TCR derives from a man aged 25-45 years who received the YFV17D yellow fever vaccine. The sequence is built from TRBV5-5 and TRBJ2-3, and TRBD2 matches 9 of the central bases. The nucleotide sequence reads as follows: TGTGCCAGCAGTCTTCGAGGCGGGAGGGCCATAGATACGCAGTATTTT. Its protein product is CASSLRGGRAIDTQYF.